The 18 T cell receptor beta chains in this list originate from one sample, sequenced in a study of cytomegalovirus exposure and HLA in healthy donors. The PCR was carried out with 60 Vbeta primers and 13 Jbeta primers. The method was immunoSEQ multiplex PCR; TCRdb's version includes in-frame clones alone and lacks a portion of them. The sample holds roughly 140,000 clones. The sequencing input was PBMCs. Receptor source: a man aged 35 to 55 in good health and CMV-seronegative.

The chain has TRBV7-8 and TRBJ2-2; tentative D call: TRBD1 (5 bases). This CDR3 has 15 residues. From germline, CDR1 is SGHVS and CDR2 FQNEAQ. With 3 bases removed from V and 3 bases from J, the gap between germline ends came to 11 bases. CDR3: CASSLAQGDTGELFF. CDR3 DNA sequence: TGTGCCAGCAGCTTGGCCCAAGGGGACACCGGGGAGCTGTTTTTT.

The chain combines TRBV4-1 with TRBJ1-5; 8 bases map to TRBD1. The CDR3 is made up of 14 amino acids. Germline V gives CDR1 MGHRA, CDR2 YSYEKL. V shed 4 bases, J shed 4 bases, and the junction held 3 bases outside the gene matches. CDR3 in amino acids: CASSPGQVNQPQHF. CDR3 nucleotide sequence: TGCGCCAGCAGCCCGGGACAGGTTAATCAGCCCCAGCATTTT.

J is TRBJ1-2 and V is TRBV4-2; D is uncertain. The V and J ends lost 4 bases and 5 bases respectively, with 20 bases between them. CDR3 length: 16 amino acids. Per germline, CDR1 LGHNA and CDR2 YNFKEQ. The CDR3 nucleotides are TGTGCCAGCAGCCTAAGCGGGGAGCCCCAATCTTATGGCTACACCTTC. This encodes CASSLSGEPQSYGYTF.

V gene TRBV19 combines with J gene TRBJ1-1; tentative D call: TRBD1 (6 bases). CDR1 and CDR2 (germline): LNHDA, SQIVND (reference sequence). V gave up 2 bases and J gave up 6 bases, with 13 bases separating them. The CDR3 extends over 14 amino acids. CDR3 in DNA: TGTGCCAGTAGTATAATACAGGGTAATGCTGAAGCTTTCTTT. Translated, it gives CASSIIQGNAEAFF.

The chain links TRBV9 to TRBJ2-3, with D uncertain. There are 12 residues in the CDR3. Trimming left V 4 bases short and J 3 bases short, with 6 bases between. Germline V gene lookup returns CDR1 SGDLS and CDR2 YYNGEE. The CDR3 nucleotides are TGTGCCAGCAGCCCCCGGACAGATACGCAGTATTTT. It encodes CASSPRTDTQYF. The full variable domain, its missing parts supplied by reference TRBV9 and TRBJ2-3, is DSGVTQTPKHLITATGQRVTLRCSPRSGDLSVYWYQQSLDQGLQFLIQYYNGEERAKGNILERFSAQQFPDLHSELNLSSLELGDSALYFCASSPRTDTQYFGPGTRLTVL.

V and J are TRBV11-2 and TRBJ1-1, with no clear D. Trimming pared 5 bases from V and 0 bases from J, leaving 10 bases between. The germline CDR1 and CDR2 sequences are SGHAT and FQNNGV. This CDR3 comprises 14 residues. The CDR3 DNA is TGTGCCAGCAGCCCAGTCGTAATGAACACTGAAGCTTTCTTT. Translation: CASSPVVMNTEAFF.

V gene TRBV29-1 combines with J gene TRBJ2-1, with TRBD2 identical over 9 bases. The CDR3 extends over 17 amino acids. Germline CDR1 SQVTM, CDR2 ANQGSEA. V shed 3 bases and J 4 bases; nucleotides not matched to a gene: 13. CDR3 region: CSVDGQRGAFLYNEQFF. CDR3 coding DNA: TGCAGCGTTGACGGCCAGCGGGGGGCCTTCTTATACAATGAGCAGTTCTTC.

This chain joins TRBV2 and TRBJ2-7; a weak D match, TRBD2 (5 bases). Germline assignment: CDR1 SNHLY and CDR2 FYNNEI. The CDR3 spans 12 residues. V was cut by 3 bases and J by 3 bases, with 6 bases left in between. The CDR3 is CASSESGYEQYF. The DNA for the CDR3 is TGTGCCAGCAGTGAGAGCGGCTACGAGCAGTACTTC.

In nucleotides, the CDR3 is TGTGCCAGTAGTATAGATCTGGCGACCAGGGCCTACGAGCAGTACTTC. Translated: CASSIDLATRAYEQYF. This chain connects TRBV19 to TRBJ2-7; D is perhaps TRBD1 (5 bases). Germline-derived CDR1 and CDR2 are LNHDA and SQIVND (reference sequence). V gave up 0 bases and J gave up 2 bases, with 14 bases separating them. CDR3 length equals 16 residues. The full variable domain, in which reference TRBV19 and TRBJ2-7 provide the parts outside the CDR3, is DGGITQSPKYLFRKEGQNVTLSCEQNLNHDAMYWYRQDPGQGLRLIYYSQIVNDFQKGDIAEGYSVSREKKESFPLTVTSAQKNPTAFYLCASSIDLATRAYEQYFGPGTRLTVT.

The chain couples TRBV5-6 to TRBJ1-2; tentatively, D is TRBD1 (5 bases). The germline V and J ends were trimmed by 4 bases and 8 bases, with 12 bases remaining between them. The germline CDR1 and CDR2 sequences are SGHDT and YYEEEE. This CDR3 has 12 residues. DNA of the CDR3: TGTGCCAGCAGCGTCAGGGAGGTGGGCTACACCTTC. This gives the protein CASSVREVGYTF.

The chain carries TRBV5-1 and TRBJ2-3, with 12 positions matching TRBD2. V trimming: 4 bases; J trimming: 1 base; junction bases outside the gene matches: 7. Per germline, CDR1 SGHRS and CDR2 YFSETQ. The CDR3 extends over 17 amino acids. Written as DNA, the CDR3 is TGCGCCAGCAGCCCATCTAGCGGGGGGGGACGCACAGATACGCAGTATTTT. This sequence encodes CASSPSSGGGRTDTQYF. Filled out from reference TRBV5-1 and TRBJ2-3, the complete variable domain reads KAGVTQTPRYLIKTRGQQVTLSCSPISGHRSVSWYQQTPGQGLQFLFEYFSETQRNKGNFPGRFSGRQFSNSRSEMNVSTLELGDSALYLCASSPSSGGGRTDTQYFGPGTRLTVL.

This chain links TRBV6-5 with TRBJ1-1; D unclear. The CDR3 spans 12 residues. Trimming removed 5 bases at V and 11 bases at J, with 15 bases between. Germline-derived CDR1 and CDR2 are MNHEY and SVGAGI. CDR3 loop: CASSPPGPQAFF. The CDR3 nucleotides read TGTGCCAGCAGTCCACCGGGTCCCCAGGCTTTCTTT.

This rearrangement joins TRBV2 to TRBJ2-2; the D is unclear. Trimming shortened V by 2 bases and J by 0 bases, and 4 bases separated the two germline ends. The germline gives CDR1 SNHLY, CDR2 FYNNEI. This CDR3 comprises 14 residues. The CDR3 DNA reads TGTGCCAGCAGTGAACCATCGAACACCGGGGAGCTGTTTTTT. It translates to CASSEPSNTGELFF. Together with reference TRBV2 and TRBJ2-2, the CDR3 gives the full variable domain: EPEVTQTPSHQVTQMGQEVILRCVPISNHLYFYWYRQILGQKVEFLVSFYNNEISEKSEIFDDQFSVERPDGSNFTLKIRSTKLEDSAMYFCASSEPSNTGELFFGEGSRLTVL.

CDR3 DNA sequence: TGTGCCAGCTCACCTGCAGGGGTTAGGGACTATGGCTACACCTTC. Translating gives CASSPAGVRDYGYTF. The J gene is TRBJ1-2, the V gene TRBV18; D perhaps matches TRBD1 (6 bases). Germline-derived CDR1 and CDR2 are KGHSH and LQKENI. Deletions cut 3 bases from V and 3 bases from J, with 14 bases between. The CDR3 loop spans 15 amino acids.

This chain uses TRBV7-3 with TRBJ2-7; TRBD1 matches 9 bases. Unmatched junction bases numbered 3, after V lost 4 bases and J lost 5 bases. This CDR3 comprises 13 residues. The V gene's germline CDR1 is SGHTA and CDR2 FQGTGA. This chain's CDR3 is CASSYGQGNEQYF. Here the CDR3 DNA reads TGTGCCAGCAGCTACGGACAGGGGAACGAGCAGTACTTC. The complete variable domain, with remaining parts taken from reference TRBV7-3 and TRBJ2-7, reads GAGVSQTPSNKVTEKGKYVELRCDPISGHTALYWYRQSLGQGPEFLIYFQGTGAADDSGLPNDRFFAVRPEGSVSTLKIQRTERGDSAVYLCASSYGQGNEQYFGPGTRLTVT.

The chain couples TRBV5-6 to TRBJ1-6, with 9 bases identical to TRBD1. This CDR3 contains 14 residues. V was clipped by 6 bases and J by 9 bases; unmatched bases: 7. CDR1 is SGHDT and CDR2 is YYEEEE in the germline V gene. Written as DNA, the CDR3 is TGTGCCAGCACCACAGGGGGCGTGGGTTCACCCCTCCACTTT. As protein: CASTTGGVGSPLHF. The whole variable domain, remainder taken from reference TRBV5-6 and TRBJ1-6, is DAGVTQSPTHLIKTRGQQVTLRCSPKSGHDTVSWYQQALGQGPQFIFQYYEEEERQRGNFPDRFSGHQFPNYSSELNVNALLLGDSALYLCASTTGGVGSPLHFGNGTRLTVT.

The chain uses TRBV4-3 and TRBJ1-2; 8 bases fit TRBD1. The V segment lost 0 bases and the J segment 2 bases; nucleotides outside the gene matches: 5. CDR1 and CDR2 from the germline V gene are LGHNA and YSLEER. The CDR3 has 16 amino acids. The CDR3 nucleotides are TGCGCCAGCAGCCAAGAATCAGGGGGCGCGAACTATGGCTACACCTTC. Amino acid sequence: CASSQESGGANYGYTF.

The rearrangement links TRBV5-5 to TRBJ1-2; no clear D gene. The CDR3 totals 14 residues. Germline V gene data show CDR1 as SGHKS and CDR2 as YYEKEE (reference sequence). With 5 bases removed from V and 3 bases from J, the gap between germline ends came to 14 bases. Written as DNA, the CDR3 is TGTGCCAGCAGTCAAACAGAGATCTACTATGGCTACACCTTC. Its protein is CASSQTEIYYGYTF.